This T cell receptor (beta chain) originates from a study of blood T cell repertoires in COVID-19. Study in general: Samples taken during acute and convalescent COVID-19 were collected in the United States, Italy and Spain.

Patients at the Seattle site were enrolled during active infection and followed longitudinally. Per germline, CDR1 MNHEY and CDR2 SVGEGT. Trimming at V came to 2 bases and at J to 6 bases, leaving 9 bases not matched to a gene. The CDR3 has 16 amino acids. Generated by immunoSEQ multiplex PCR, the TCRdb table keeps only in-frame clones and is missing some. The data hold around 260,000 clones, with about 91% observed a single time. The genes are TRBV6-2 or TRBV6-3 and TRBJ2-4, with 8 bases fitting TRBD2. The sample was peripheral blood. The sequence was obtained from a person aged 18-29 years with COVID-19, enrolled during active disease. CDR3 region: CASSYKLAVPANIQYF. The CDR3, as DNA: TGTGCCAGCAGTTACAAACTAGCGGTTCCCGCAAACATTCAGTACTTC.